Shown below are 29 T cell receptor beta chains from a single sample sequenced in a study of beta chain features in type 1 diabetes. Study conclusions and caveats: TCRB CDR3s from Type 1 diabetes patients were moderately but significantly shorter in all four CD4+ subsets.

What was sequenced were expressed TCRB transcripts, since all of the isolated RNA had been reverse transcribed. The protocol was immunoSEQ multiplex PCR, while the TCRdb copy is restricted to in-frame clones and leaves out a portion. This sample has over 650,000 clones, with over 12% found just once. Their recognized antigens are unknown. Sequenced sample: naive CD4+ T cells from blood. These receptors were collected from a man between 18 and 35 years old with type 1 diabetes.

Concerning this clone itself: This CDR3 is also generated by other DNA sequences in the sample. V usage is TRBV6-5 and J usage is TRBJ1-4; 7 bases are shared with TRBD1. J gave up 8 bases and V 0 bases, and 3 bases lay outside the gene matches. Per the germline V gene, CDR1 is MNHEY and CDR2 is SVGAGI. The CDR3 runs to 14 residues. The CDR3 loop is CASSYSTGREKLFF. CDR3 sequence (DNA): TGTGCCAGCAGTTACTCGACAGGGCGGGAAAAACTGTTTTTT.

This clone was counted between two and nine times. The V call is TRBV5-1, the J call TRBJ1-2; 7 nucleotides agree with TRBD1. With V trimmed by 5 bases and J by 2 bases, 9 bases remained unmatched. Looked up from germline, CDR1 is SGHRS and CDR2 is YFSETQ. The CDR3 length is 15 residues. CDR3: CASRLTTGPNYGYTF. CDR3 DNA: TGCGCCAGCAGATTGACGACAGGGCCAAACTATGGCTACACCTTC.

The chain joins TRBV30 to TRBJ1-3, with a weak D call TRBD1 (5 bases). Germline V gene lookup returns CDR1 GTSNPN and CDR2 SVGIG (reference sequence). The length of the CDR3 is 14 residues. V lost 3 bases, J lost 0 bases, and 9 bases lay in between. CDR3 in amino acids: CAWRAGHSGNTIYF. DNA for the CDR3: TGTGCCTGGAGGGCAGGGCACTCTGGAAACACCATATATTTT.

This clone was detected a few times. The chain couples TRBV19 to TRBJ2-1; D is undetermined. Between the trimmed V and J ends, which lost 3 bases and 0 bases, there was a span of 12 bases. The CDR3 is 16 residues long. The germline CDR1 and CDR2 sequences are LNHDA and SQIVND (reference sequence). This CDR3 is CASSMATTSSYNEQFF. CDR3 sequence (DNA): TGTGCCAGTAGTATGGCAACTACGAGCTCCTACAATGAGCAGTTCTTC. The complete variable domain, with remaining parts taken from reference TRBV19 and TRBJ2-1, reads DGGITQSPKYLFRKEGQNVTLSCEQNLNHDAMYWYRQDPGQGLRLIYYSQIVNDFQKGDIAEGYSVSREKKESFPLTVTSAQKNPTAFYLCASSMATTSSYNEQFFGPGTRLTVL.

In this sample, this clone turned up a few times. The chain combines TRBV6-1 with TRBJ2-1, with 13 nucleotides matching TRBD2. Trimming took 5 bases from V and 9 from J; bases not matched to a gene: 7. The V gene's germline CDR1 is MNHNS and CDR2 SASEGT. The CDR3 is made up of 15 amino acids. The CDR3 spells CASSLGLAGLGEQFF. The DNA of the CDR3 is TGTGCCAGCAGTCTGGGACTAGCGGGATTGGGTGAGCAGTTCTTC.

This clone has more than one count but fewer than ten. The chain is built from TRBV11-2 and TRBJ2-1; no definite D call. CDR1 is SGHAT, CDR2 FQNNGV, per germline. V was pared by 4 bases and J by 0 bases, with 16 bases between. The CDR3 length is 17 residues. The CDR3 protein is CASSSSSTASSYNEQFF. In DNA, the CDR3 is TGTGCCAGCAGCTCCAGTTCGACCGCGAGCTCCTACAATGAGCAGTTCTTC.

This rearrangement joins TRBV29-1 to TRBJ2-1, with 14 bases matching TRBD2. The CDR3 consists of 14 residues. Per the germline V gene, CDR1 is SQVTM and CDR2 is ANQGSEA. The J segment lost 7 bases and the V segment lost 5 bases, leaving 4 bases of the junction unmatched. CDR3 nucleotide sequence: TGCAGCGTTAGGACTAGCGGGGGGTGGAATGAGCAGTTCTTC. Its translation is CSVRTSGGWNEQFF.

The CDR3 bases are TGTGCCGGAACCCGGGTGAACACTGAAGCTTTCTTT. Protein sequence: CAGTRVNTEAFF. The gene calls are TRBV30 and TRBJ1-1, with unresolved D. Germline values: CDR1 GTSNPN, CDR2 SVGIG (reference sequence). This CDR3 spans 12 amino acids. V lost 8 bases, J lost 0 bases, and 10 bases lay in between.

There are a few counts of this clone. This rearrangement joins TRBV18 to TRBJ2-4; tentatively, D is TRBD1 (5 bases). This CDR3 spans 17 amino acids. Germline V gives CDR1 KGHSH, CDR2 LQKENI. Deletions cut 2 bases from V and 2 bases from J, with 16 bases between. DNA of the CDR3: TGTGCCAGCTCACCAAGACCAGGGTTGGAAACCAAAAACATTCAGTACTTC. Protein: CASSPRPGLETKNIQYF.

The rearrangement uses TRBV7-2 and TRBJ2-3; possible D gene TRBD2, 5 bases. The CDR3 sequence is 17 residues long. Trimming took 0 bases from V and 5 from J, leaving 18 bases between them. Germline V lookup: CDR1 SGHTA, CDR2 FQGNSA. The CDR3: CASSLARPGSGGDTQYF. The CDR3 region has the DNA TGTGCCAGCAGCTTAGCGCGGCCGGGGTCCGGAGGAGATACGCAGTATTTT.

The chain uses TRBV30 and TRBJ2-7, with unresolved D. This CDR3 comprises 15 residues. The germline CDR1 and CDR2 sequences are GTSNPN and SVGIG (reference sequence). Trimming cost V 3 bases and J 2 bases, with 17 bases left between them. The CDR3 bases are TGTGCCTGGAGGAGTCAGGCGAAAGCAACCTACGAGCAGTACTTC. It yields the protein CAWRSQAKATYEQYF. Looking up the rest from reference TRBV30 and TRBJ2-7 gives the full variable domain: SQTIHQWPATLVQPVGSPLSLECTVEGTSNPNLYWYRQAAGRGLQLLFYSVGIGQISSEVPQNLSASRPQDRQFILSSKKLLLSDSGFYLCAWRSQAKATYEQYFGPGTRLTVT.

The V and J genes are TRBV18 and TRBJ2-1, with 11 bases matching TRBD2. The CDR3 covers 15 residues. The trim removed 5 bases at V and 8 bases at J, leaving 8 bases unmatched. The germline CDR1 and CDR2 sequences are KGHSH and LQKENI. CDR3 DNA sequence: TGTGCCAGCTCAAGCCCGACTAGCGGGAAGGATGAGCAGTTCTTC. It codes for CASSSPTSGKDEQFF.

The chain recombines TRBV7-2 with TRBJ1-2; D remains ambiguous. Trimming removed 2 bases from V and 2 bases from J, with 9 bases in between. This CDR3 has 14 residues. Germline CDR1 SGHTA, CDR2 FQGNSA. The DNA of the CDR3 is TGTGCCAGCAGCTTATTACCCGGGAACTATGGCTACACCTTC. Its translation is CASSLLPGNYGYTF. The full variable domain, in which reference TRBV7-2 and TRBJ1-2 provide the parts outside the CDR3, is GAGVSQSPSNKVTEKGKDVELRCDPISGHTALYWYRQSLGQGLEFLIYFQGNSAPDKSGLPSDRFSAERTGGSVSTLTIQRTQQEDSAVYLCASSLLPGNYGYTFGSGTRLTVV.

This clone has more than one count but fewer than ten. CDR3 in amino acids: CASSQIPGELFF. CDR3 nucleotides: TGTGCCAGTAGTCAAATCCCCGGGGAGCTGTTTTTT. J is TRBJ2-2 and V is TRBV19; D is ambiguous. Germline assignment: CDR1 LNHDA and CDR2 SQIVND (reference sequence). Deletions cut 5 bases from V and 6 bases from J, with 7 bases between. The CDR3 is 12 amino acids.

This clone turned up a few times. The rearrangement links TRBV7-9 to TRBJ2-5; perhaps TRBD1 as D (6 bases). Germline V gene data show CDR1 as SEHNR and CDR2 as FQNEAQ (reference sequence). The length of the CDR3 is 13 residues. The germline V and J ends were trimmed by 4 bases and 8 bases, with 14 bases remaining between them. The CDR3, as DNA: TGTGCCAGCAGCTCAACCTTGGGGGCCACCCAGTACTTC. Its translation: CASSSTLGATQYF.

In this sample, this clone turned up a few times. The V call is TRBV25-1, the J call TRBJ2-2; tentatively, D is TRBD1 (7 bases). This CDR3 spans 16 amino acids. V was clipped by 2 bases and J by 1 base, with 11 bases between them. Germline-derived CDR1 and CDR2 are MGHDK and SYGVNS. CDR3 residues: CASSEGRTGNTGELFF. CDR3 sequence (DNA): TGTGCCAGCAGTGAAGGGAGGACAGGGAACACCGGGGAGCTGTTTTTT.

The J gene is TRBJ1-1, the V gene TRBV9, with D perhaps TRBD1 (6 bases). The CDR3 runs 14 residues. Trimming cost V 0 bases and J 5 bases, with 11 bases left between them. Germline CDR1 SGDLS, CDR2 YYNGEE. The DNA for the CDR3 is TGTGCCAGCAGCGTAGTCCAGGGGTATACTGAAGCTTTCTTT. Protein: CASSVVQGYTEAFF.

Only a few counts were recorded for this clone. The chain uses TRBV7-9 and TRBJ1-2, with unresolved D. The CDR3 loop spans 13 amino acids. The germline CDR1 and CDR2 sequences are SEHNR and FQNEAQ (reference sequence). Trimming removed 3 bases at V and 3 bases at J, with 8 bases between. In DNA form, the CDR3 reads TGTGCCAGCAGCTTTGGCCCGGACTATGGCTACACCTTC. Amino acids: CASSFGPDYGYTF.

This clone was seen a few times. The gene calls are TRBV30 and TRBJ2-3; weak D call: TRBD2 (7 bases). The CDR3 totals 15 residues. The V gene lost 0 bases and the J gene lost 4 bases, with 14 bases spanning the gap. CDR1 and CDR2 (germline): GTSNPN, SVGIG (reference sequence). This CDR3 is CAWSVRTGGADTQYF. In DNA, the CDR3 is TGTGCCTGGAGTGTCAGGACGGGGGGCGCAGATACGCAGTATTTT.

The CDR3 DNA reads TGTGCCAGCAGCCGGAAGGACAGCACAGATACGCAGTATTTT. Translated, it gives CASSRKDSTDTQYF. The genes are TRBV11-2 and TRBJ2-3; D unresolved. CDR1 is SGHAT and CDR2 is FQNNGV in the germline V gene. The CDR3 loop spans 14 amino acids. Trimming cost V 5 bases and J 0 bases, with 9 bases left between them.

This clone was seen a few times. The chain employs TRBV25-1 and TRBJ1-5, with D possibly matching TRBD1 (5 bases). The CDR3 is made up of 14 amino acids. The V gene lost 7 bases and the J gene lost 7 bases, with 17 bases spanning the gap. Germline V lookup: CDR1 MGHDK, CDR2 SYGVNS. CDR3 amino acids: CASTPGGRGQPQHF. The CDR3 nucleotides are TGTGCCAGCACCCCGGGGGGACGTGGACAGCCCCAGCATTTT.

V usage is TRBV15 and J usage is TRBJ2-3; D is ambiguous. The ends were cut back, 7 bases at V and 0 bases at J, with 20 bases in the middle. The CDR3 runs to 17 residues. The germline V gene encodes CDR1 LNHNV and CDR2 YYDKDF (reference sequence). The CDR3 loop is CATTLPGRQSSTDTQYF. The CDR3 coding sequence is TGTGCCACCACCTTACCCGGACGGCAATCTAGCACAGATACGCAGTATTTT. Filled out from reference TRBV15 and TRBJ2-3, the complete variable domain reads DAMVIQNPRYQVTQFGKPVTLSCSQTLNHNVMYWYQQKSSQAPKLLFHYYDKDFNNEADTPDNFQSRRPNTSFCFLDIRSPGLGDTAMYLCATTLPGRQSSTDTQYFGPGTRLTVL.

The rearrangement joins TRBV5-4 to TRBJ2-1; D unresolved. From germline, CDR1 is SGHNT and CDR2 YYREEE (reference sequence). The V gene lost 0 bases and the J gene lost 13 bases, with 14 bases spanning the gap. The CDR3 length is 13 residues. In DNA form, the CDR3 reads TGTGCCAGCAGCTTGGGTTCTCCTTCGACTCAGTTCTTC. This translates into CASSLGSPSTQFF.

This clone was picked up a small number of times. The chain recombines TRBV11-2 with TRBJ1-1; D is uncertain. Germline V gene sequence: CDR1 SGHAT, CDR2 FQNNGV. With 4 bases removed from V and 1 base from J, the gap between germline ends came to 10 bases. The CDR3 length is 14 residues. The CDR3 bases are TGTGCCAGCAGCTCCCGGGCAGAGAACACTGAAGCTTTCTTT. Translating it yields CASSSRAENTEAFF.

This sequence joins TRBV5-1 and TRBJ2-7; perhaps TRBD2 as D (6 bases). Germline V gives CDR1 SGHRS, CDR2 YFSETQ. V lost 3 bases, J lost 2 bases, and 15 bases lay in between. The CDR3 spans 15 residues. The CDR3 nucleotides read TGCGCCAGCAGCTCCACCCTCGGGAGCGCCTACGAGCAGTACTTC. Amino acids: CASSSTLGSAYEQYF.

This clone came up a few times. The same CDR3 arises from other DNA sequences in this sample as well. V and J are TRBV7-2 and TRBJ1-1; 7 positions match TRBD1. The CDR3 is made up of 14 amino acids. J was trimmed by 3 bases and V by 0 bases; bases with no gene match: 1. CDR1 and CDR2 (germline): SGHTA, FQGNSA. The CDR3 is CASSLAGGYTEAFF. The CDR3 DNA is TGTGCCAGCAGCTTAGCAGGGGGCTACACTGAAGCTTTCTTT.

The chain joins TRBV27 to TRBJ1-2; D gene ambiguous. V was clipped by 5 bases and J by 3 bases, with 10 bases between them. Germline lookup yields CDR1 MNHEY and CDR2 SMNVEV (reference sequence). This CDR3 is built from 13 residues. CDR3 sequence reads: CASSPRDHYGYTF. The CDR3 nucleotides are TGTGCCAGCAGTCCCCGGGATCACTATGGCTACACCTTC.

CDR3 bases: TGTGCCAGGAAGTGGGAGGCATCCAACACCGGGGAGCTGTTTTTT. Translating it yields CARKWEASNTGELFF. The rearrangement uses TRBV2 and TRBJ2-2, with TRBD2 as a possible D gene (6 bases). V was pared by 9 bases and J by 2 bases, with 16 bases between. This CDR3 region has 15 residues. Germline loops: CDR1 SNHLY, CDR2 FYNNEI.

This chain joins TRBV7-9 and TRBJ1-3, with 8 bases aligning to TRBD1. V was pared by 1 base and J by 2 bases, with 7 bases of the junction left unmatched. The germline gives CDR1 SEHNR, CDR2 FQNEAQ (reference sequence). The CDR3 spans 17 residues. The CDR3 DNA reads TGTGCCAGCAGCTTAGGACAGGGGAACGGGGCTGGAAACACCATATATTTT. It specifies CASSLGQGNGAGNTIYF.